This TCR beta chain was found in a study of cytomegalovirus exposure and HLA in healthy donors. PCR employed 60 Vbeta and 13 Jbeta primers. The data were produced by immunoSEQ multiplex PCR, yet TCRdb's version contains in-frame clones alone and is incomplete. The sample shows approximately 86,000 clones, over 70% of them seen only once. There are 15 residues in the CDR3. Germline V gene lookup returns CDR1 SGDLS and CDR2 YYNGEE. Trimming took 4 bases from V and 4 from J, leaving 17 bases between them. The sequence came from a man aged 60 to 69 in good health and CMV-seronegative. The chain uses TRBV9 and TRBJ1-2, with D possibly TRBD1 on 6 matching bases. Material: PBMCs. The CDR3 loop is CASSPYRTDSYGYTF. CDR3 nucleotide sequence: TGTGCCAGCAGCCCCTACAGGACAGATAGCTATGGCTACACCTTC.